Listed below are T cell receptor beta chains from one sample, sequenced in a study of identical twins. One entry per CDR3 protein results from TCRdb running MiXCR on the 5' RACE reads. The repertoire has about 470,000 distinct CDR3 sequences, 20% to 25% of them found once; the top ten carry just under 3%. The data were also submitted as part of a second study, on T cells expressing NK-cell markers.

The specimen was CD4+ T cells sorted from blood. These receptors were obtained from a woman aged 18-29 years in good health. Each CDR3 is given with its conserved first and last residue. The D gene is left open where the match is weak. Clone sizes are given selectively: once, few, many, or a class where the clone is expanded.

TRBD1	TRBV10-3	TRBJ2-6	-	CATQGGHGQGSSGANVLTF	TGTGCCACCCAAGGGGGCCATGGGCAGGGTAGCTCTGGGGCCAACGTCCTGACTTTC
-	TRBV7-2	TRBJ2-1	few	CASRHDRSPNEQFF	TGTGCCAGCAGACACGACAGGTCCCCCAATGAGCAGTTCTTC
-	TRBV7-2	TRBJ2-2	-	CASRLMRATGELFF	TGTGCCAGCAGACTGATGAGGGCCACCGGGGAGCTGTTTTTT
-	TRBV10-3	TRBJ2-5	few	CAISVYGQGGETQYF	TGTGCCATCAGTGTCTATGGGCAGGGAGGAGAGACCCAGTACTTC
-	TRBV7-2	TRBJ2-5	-	CASSSRNGQETQYF	TGTGCCAGCAGCTCAAGGAACGGGCAAGAGACCCAGTACTTC
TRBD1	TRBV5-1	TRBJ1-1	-	CASSPRATGGLREAFF	TGCGCCAGCAGCCCGAGGGCGACAGGGGGTCTGAGGGAAGCTTTCTTT
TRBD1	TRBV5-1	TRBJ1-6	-	CASSLGQGQSPLHF	TGCGCCAGCAGCTTGGGACAGGGCCAGTCACCCCTCCACTTT
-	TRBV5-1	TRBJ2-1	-	CASSLEWASYNEQFF	TGCGCCAGCAGCTTGGAGTGGGCCTCCTACAATGAGCAGTTCTTC
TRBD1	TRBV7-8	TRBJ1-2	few	CASREQGGYYGYTF	TGTGCCAGCAGAGAACAGGGGGGGTACTATGGCTACACCTTC
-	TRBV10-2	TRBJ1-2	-	CASSESMVWDFIGYTF	TGCGCCAGCAGTGAGTCGATGGTCTGGGATTTCATTGGCTACACCTTC
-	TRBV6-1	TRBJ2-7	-	CASSPKGSTYEQYF	TGTGCCAGCAGTCCCAAGGGGAGTACCTACGAGCAGTACTTC
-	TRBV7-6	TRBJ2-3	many	CASSLAAGRSDTQYF	TGTGCCAGCAGCTTAGCCGCGGGACGCTCAGATACGCAGTATTTT
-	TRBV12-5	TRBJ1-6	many	CASGYDLLGNSPLHF	TGTGCTAGTGGTTACGACCTTCTGGGGAATTCACCCCTCCACTTT
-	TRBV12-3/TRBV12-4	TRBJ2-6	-	CASSPRTSGANVLTF	TGTGCCAGCAGTCCTCGGACCTCTGGGGCCAACGTCCTGACTTTC
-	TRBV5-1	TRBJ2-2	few	CASHHPTHGNTGELFF	TGCGCCAGCCACCACCCGACACATGGAAACACCGGGGAGCTGTTTTTT
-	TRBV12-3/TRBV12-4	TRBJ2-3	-	CASTGVGDTQYF	TGTGCCAGCACCGGGGTTGGAGATACGCAGTATTTT
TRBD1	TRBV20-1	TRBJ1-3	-	CSARDDRGRNTIYF	TGCAGTGCTAGAGATGACAGGGGACGAAACACCATATATTTT
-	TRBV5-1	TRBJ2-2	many	CASNPNGGDTGELFF	TGCGCCAGCAACCCTAATGGGGGCGACACCGGGGAGCTGTTTTTT